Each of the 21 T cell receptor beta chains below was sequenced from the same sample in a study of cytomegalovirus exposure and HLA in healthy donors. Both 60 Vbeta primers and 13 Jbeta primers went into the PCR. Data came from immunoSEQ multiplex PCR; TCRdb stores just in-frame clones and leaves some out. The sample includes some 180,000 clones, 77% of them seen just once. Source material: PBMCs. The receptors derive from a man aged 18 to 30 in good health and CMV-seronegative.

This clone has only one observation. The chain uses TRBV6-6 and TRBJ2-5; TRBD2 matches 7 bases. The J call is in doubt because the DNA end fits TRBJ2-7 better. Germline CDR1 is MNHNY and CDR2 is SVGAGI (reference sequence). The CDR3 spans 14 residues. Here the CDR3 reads CASSFRDYPYEQYF. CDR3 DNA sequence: TGTGCCAGCAGTTTCCGGGACTACCCCTACGAGCAGTACTTC.

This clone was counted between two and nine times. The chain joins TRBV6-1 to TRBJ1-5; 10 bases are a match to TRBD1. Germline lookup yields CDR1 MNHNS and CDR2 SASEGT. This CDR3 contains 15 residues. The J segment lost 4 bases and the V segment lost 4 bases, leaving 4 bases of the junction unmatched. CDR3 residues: CASSASGQGNQPQHF. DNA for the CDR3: TGTGCCAGCAGTGCCTCGGGACAGGGGAATCAGCCCCAGCATTTT.

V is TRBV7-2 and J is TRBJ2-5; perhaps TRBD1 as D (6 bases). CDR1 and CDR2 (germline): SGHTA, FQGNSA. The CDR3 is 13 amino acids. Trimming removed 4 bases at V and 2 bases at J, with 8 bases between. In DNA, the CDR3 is TGTGCCAGCAGCTACGGACAGCAAGAGACCCAGTACTTC. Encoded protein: CASSYGQQETQYF.

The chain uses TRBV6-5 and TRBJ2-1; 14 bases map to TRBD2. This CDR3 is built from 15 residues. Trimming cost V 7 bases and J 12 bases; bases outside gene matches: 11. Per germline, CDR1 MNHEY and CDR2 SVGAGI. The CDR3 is CASKATTSGGGGQFF. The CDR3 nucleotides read TGTGCCAGCAAGGCAACGACTAGCGGGGGGGGAGGGCAGTTCTTC.

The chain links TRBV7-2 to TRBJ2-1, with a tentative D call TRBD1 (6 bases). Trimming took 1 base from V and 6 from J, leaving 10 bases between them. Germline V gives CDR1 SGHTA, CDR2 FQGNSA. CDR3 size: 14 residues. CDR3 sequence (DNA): TGTGCCAGCAGCTTAGTTAAGGGGGTCAATGAGCAGTTCTTC. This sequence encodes CASSLVKGVNEQFF.

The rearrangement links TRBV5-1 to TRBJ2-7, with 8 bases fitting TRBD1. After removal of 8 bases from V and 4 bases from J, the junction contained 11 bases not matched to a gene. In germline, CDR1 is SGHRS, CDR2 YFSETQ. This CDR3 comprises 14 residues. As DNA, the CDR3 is TGCGCCAGTTATACAGGGGGGATTTTGTACGAGCAGTACTTC. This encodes CASYTGGILYEQYF.

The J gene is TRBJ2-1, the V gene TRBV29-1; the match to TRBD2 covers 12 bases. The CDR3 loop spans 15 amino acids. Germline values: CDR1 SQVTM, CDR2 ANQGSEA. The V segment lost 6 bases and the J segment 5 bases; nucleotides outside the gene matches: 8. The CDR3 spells CSVAPRLAGDNEQFF. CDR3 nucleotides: TGCAGCGTCGCTCCCCGACTAGCGGGAGACAATGAGCAGTTCTTC.

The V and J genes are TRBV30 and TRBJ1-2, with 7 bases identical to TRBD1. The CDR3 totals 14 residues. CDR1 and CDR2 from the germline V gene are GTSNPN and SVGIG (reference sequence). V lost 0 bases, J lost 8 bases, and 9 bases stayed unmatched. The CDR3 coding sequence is TGTGCCTGGAGTGTAAGTGGCCAGGGGGACGGCTACACCTTC. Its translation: CAWSVSGQGDGYTF. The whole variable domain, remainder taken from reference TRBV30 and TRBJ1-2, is SQTIHQWPATLVQPVGSPLSLECTVEGTSNPNLYWYRQAAGRGLQLLFYSVGIGQISSEVPQNLSASRPQDRQFILSSKKLLLSDSGFYLCAWSVSGQGDGYTFGSGTRLTVV.

CDR3 in DNA: TGTGCCAGCAGCAGGGACAGAGGTTACGAGCAGTACTTC. This encodes CASSRDRGYEQYF. This rearrangement joins TRBV6-1 to TRBJ2-7; 7 positions agree with TRBD1. This CDR3 region has 13 residues. CDR1 is MNHNS, CDR2 SASEGT, per germline. The V and J ends lost 6 bases and 4 bases, in that order; junction bases with no gene match: 6.

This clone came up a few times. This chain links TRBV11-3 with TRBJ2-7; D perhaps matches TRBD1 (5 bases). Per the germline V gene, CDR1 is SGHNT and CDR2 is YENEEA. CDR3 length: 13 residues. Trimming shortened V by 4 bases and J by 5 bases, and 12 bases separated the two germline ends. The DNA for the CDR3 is TGTGCCAGCAGCTCAGGGTCTGGGAACGAGCAGTACTTC. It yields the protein CASSSGSGNEQYF.

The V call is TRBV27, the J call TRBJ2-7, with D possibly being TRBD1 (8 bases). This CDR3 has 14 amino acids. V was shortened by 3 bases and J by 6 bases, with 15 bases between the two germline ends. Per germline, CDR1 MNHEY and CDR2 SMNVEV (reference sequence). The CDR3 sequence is CASSFLQGGAEQYF. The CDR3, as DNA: TGTGCCAGCAGTTTCCTACAGGGGGGGGCCGAGCAGTACTTC.

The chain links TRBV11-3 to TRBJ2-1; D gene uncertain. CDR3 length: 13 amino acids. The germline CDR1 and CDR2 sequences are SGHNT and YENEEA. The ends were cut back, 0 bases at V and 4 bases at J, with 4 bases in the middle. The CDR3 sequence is CASSLEAYNEQFF. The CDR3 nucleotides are TGTGCCAGCAGCTTAGAAGCGTACAATGAGCAGTTCTTC.

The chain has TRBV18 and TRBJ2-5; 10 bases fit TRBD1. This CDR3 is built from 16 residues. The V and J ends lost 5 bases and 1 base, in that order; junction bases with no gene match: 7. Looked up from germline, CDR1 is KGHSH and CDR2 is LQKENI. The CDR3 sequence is CASSFRQGAAQETQYF. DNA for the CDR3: TGTGCCAGCTCATTTCGACAGGGGGCCGCCCAAGAGACCCAGTACTTC.

CDR3 sequence reads: CASSIDRPPTGELFF. CDR3 in DNA: TGTGCCAGTAGTATAGACAGGCCACCAACCGGGGAGCTGTTTTTT. The J gene is TRBJ2-2, the V gene TRBV19; D call uncertain. Germline V gives CDR1 LNHDA, CDR2 SQIVND (reference sequence). The CDR3 runs 15 residues. The germline V and J ends were trimmed by 0 bases and 5 bases, with 10 bases remaining between them.

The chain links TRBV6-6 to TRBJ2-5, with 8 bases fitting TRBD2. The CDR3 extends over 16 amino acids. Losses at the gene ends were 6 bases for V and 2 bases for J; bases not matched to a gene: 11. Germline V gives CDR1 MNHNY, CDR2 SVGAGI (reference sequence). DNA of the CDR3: TGTGCCAGCAGCTATACAGCGGGAGAGGGTCAAGAGACCCAGTACTTC. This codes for CASSYTAGEGQETQYF.

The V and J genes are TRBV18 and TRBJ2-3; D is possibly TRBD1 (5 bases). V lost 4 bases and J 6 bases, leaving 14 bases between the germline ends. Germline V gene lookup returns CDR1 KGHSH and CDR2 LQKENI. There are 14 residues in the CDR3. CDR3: CASSLNIGADTQYF. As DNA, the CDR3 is TGTGCCAGCTCACTTAACATTGGGGCCGATACGCAGTATTTT.

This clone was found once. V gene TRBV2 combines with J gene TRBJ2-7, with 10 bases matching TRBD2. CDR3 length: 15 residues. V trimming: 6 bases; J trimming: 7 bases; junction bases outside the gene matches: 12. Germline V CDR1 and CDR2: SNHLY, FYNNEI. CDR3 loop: CASSVGLAVGGEQYF. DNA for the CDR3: TGTGCCAGCAGCGTCGGACTAGCGGTGGGTGGAGAGCAGTACTTC.

For the CDR3, the DNA is TGTGCCAGCAGTTACCTAAACAGGGTAGGAAGAGAAAAACTGTTTTTT. Translation: CASSYLNRVGREKLFF. The chain links TRBV6-5 to TRBJ1-4, with D tentatively TRBD1 (6 bases). The CDR3 sequence is 16 residues long. Deletions cut 2 bases from V and 8 bases from J, with 18 bases between. The germline V gene has CDR1 MNHEY and CDR2 SVGAGI.

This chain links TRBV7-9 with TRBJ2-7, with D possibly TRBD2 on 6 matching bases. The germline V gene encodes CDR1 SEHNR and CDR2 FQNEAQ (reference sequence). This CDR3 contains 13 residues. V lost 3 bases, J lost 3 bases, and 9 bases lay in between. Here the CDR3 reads CASSLDGGYEQYF. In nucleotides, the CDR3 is TGTGCCAGCAGCTTGGACGGGGGCTACGAGCAGTACTTC.

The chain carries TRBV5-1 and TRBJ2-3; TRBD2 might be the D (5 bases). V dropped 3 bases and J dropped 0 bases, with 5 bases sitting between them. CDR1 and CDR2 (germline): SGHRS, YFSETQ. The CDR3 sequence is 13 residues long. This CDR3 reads CASSWTSTDTQYF. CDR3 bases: TGCGCCAGCAGCTGGACTAGCACAGATACGCAGTATTTT.

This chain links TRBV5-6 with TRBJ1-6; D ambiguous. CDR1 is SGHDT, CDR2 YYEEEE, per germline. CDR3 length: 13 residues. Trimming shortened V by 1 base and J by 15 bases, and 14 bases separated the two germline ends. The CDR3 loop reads CASSLYGERSLHF. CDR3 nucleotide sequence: TGTGCCAGCAGCTTGTACGGGGAAAGGAGCCTCCACTTT.